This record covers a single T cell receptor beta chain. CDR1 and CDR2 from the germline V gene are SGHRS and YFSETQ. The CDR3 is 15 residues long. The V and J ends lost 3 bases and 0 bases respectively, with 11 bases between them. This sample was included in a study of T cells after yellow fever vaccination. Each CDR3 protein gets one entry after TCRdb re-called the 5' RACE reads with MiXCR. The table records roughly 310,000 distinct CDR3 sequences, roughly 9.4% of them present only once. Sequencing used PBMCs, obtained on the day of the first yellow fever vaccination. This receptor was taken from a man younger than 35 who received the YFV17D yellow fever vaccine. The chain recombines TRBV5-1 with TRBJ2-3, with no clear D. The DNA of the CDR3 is TGCGCCAGCAGCTCCACCTTCGGGAGCACAGATACGCAGTATTTT. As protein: CASSSTFGSTDTQYF.